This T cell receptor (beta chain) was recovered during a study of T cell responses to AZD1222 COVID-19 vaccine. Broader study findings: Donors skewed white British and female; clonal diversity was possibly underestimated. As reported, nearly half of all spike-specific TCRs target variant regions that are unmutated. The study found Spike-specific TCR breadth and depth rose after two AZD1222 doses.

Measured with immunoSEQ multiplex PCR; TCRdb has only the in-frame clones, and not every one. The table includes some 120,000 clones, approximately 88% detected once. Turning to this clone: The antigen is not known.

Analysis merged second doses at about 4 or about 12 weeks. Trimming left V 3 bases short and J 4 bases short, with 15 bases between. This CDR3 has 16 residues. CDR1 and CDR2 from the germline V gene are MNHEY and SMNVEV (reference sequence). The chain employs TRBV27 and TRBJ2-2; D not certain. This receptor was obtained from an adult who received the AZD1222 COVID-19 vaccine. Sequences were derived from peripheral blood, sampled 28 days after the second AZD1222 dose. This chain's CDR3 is CASSFEIRSSTGELFF. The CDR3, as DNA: TGTGCCAGCAGTTTCGAGATCCGAAGCAGCACCGGGGAGCTGTTTTTT.